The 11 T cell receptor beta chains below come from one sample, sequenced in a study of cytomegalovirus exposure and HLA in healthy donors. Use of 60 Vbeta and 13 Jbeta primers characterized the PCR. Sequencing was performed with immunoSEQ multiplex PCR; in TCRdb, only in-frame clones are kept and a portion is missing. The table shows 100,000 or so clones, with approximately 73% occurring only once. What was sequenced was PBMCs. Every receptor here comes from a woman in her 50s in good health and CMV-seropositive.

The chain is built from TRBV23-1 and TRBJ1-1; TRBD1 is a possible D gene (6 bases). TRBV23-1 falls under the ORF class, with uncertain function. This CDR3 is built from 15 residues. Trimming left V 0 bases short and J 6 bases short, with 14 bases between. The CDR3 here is CASSQSRGTSPEAFF. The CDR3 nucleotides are TGCGCCAGCAGTCAATCAAGGGGGACCTCTCCTGAAGCTTTCTTT.

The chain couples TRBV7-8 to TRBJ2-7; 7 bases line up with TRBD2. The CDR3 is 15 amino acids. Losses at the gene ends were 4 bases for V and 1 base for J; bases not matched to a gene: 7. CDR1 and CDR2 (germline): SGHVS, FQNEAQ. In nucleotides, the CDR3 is TGTGCCAGCAGCTCTAGCGGTTTTCCTTCCTACGAGCAGTACTTC. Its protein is CASSSSGFPSYEQYF.

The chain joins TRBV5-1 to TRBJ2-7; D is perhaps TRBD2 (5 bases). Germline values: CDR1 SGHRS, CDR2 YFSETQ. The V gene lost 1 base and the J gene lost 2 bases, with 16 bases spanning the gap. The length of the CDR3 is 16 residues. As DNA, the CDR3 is TGCGCCAGCAGCTTGCGGGGTAGCAGCAATACCTACGAGCAGTACTTC. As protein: CASSLRGSSNTYEQYF. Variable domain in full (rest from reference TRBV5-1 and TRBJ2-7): KAGVTQTPRYLIKTRGQQVTLSCSPISGHRSVSWYQQTPGQGLQFLFEYFSETQRNKGNFPGRFSGRQFSNSRSEMNVSTLELGDSALYLCASSLRGSSNTYEQYFGPGTRLTVT.

CDR3 protein: CASSSREGSYEQYF. The CDR3 nucleotides are TGTGCCAGCAGTTCCCGGGAGGGCTCCTACGAGCAGTACTTC. J is TRBJ2-7 and V is TRBV27; TRBD2 agrees at 8 bases. The CDR3 has 14 residues. In germline, CDR1 is MNHEY, CDR2 SMNVEV (reference sequence). V gave up 4 bases and J gave up 0 bases; unmatched junction bases: 2.

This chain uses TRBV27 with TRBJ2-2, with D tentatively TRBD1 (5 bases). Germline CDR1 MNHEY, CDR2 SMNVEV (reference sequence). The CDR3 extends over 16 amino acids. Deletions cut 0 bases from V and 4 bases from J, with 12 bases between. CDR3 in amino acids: CASSLSPQVITGELFF. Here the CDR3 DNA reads TGTGCCAGCAGTTTATCGCCACAGGTGATCACCGGGGAGCTGTTTTTT.

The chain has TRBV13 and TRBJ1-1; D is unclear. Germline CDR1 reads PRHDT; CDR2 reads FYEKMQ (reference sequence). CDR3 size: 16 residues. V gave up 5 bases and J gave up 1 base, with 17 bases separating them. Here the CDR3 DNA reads TGTGCCAGCAGCCAGCCCCATGGCGCAGGGAACACTGAAGCTTTCTTT. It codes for CASSQPHGAGNTEAFF.

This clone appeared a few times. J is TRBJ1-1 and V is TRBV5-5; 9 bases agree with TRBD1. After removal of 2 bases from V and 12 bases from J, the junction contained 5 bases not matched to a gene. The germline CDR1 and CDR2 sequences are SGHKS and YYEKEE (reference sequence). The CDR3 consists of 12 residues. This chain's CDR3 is CASSLQGAWSFF. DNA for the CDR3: TGTGCCAGCAGCTTACAGGGGGCTTGGTCTTTCTTT.

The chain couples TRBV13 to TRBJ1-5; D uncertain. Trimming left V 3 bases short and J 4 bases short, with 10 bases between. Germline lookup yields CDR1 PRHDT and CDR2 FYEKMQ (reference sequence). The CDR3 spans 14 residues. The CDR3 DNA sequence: TGTGCCAGCAGCTTGCACGGTGAAAATCAGCCCCAGCATTTT. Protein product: CASSLHGENQPQHF.

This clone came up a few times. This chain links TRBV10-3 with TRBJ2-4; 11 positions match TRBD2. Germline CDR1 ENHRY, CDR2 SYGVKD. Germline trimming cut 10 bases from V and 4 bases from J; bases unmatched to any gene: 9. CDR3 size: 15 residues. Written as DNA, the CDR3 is TGTGCCACCAGGGGTACTAGCGGGGGTAAAAACATTCAGTACTTC. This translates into CATRGTSGGKNIQYF.

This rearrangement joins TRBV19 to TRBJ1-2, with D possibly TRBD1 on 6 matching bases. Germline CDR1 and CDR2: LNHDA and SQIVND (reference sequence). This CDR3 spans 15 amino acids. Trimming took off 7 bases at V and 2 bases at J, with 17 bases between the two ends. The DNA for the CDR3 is TGTGCCAGTATGATCTTCGGGGGGGCAAACTATGGCTACACCTTC. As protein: CASMIFGGANYGYTF.

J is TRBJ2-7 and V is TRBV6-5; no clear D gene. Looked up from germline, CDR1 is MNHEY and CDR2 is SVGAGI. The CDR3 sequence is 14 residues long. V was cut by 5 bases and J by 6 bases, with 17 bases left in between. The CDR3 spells CASSPSETPIEQYF. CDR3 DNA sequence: TGTGCCAGCAGTCCATCCGAAACACCAATCGAGCAGTACTTC.